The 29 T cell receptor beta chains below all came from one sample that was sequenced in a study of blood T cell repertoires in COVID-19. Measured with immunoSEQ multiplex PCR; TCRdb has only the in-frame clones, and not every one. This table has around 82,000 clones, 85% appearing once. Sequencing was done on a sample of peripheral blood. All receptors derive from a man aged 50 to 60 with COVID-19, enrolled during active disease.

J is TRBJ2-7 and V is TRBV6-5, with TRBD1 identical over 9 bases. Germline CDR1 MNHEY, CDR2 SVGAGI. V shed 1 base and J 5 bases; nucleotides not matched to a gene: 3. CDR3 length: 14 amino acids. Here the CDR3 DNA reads TGTGCCAGCAGTTACTTGGGACAGGGCCACGAGCAGTACTTC. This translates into CASSYLGQGHEQYF.

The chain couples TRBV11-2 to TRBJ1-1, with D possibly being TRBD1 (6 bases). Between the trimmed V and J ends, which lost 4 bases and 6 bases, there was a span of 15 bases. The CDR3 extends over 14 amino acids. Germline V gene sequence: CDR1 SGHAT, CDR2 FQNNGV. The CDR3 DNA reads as TGTGCCAGCAGCTCGGGACACACGAATGCTGAAGCTTTCTTT. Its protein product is CASSSGHTNAEAFF.

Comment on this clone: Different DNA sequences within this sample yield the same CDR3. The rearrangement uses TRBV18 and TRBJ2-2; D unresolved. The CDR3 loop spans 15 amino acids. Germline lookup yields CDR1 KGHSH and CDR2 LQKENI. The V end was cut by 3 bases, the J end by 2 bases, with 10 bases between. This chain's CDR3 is CASSPQFSNTGELFF. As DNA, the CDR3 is TGTGCCAGCTCACCGCAATTCAGTAACACCGGGGAGCTGTTTTTT.

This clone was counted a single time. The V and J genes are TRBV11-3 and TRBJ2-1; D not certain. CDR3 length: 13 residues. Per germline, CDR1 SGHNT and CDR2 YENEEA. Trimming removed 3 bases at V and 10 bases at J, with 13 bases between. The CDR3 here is CASSLRGALEQFF. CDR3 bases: TGTGCCAGCAGCTTGCGAGGAGCGTTAGAGCAGTTCTTC.

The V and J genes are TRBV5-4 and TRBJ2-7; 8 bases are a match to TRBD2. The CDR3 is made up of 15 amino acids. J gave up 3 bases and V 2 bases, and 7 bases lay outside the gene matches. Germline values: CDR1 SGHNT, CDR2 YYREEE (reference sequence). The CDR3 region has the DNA TGTGCCAGCAGCTTATCTAGCGGGCGTAACTACGAGCAGTACTTC. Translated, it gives CASSLSSGRNYEQYF.

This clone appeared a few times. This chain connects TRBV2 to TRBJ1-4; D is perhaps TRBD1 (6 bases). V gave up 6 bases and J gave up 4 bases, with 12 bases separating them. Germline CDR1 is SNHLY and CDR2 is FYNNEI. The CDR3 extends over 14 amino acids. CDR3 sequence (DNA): TGTGCCAGCAGACTAGGGACAATTAATGAAAAACTGTTTTTT. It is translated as CASRLGTINEKLFF. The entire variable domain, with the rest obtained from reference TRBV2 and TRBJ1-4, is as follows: EPEVTQTPSHQVTQMGQEVILRCVPISNHLYFYWYRQILGQKVEFLVSFYNNEISEKSEIFDDQFSVERPDGSNFTLKIRSTKLEDSAMYFCASRLGTINEKLFFGSGTQLSVL.

CDR3 sequence reads: CASSQGLAGDTGELFF. CDR3 nucleotides: TGTGCCAGCAGCCAAGGACTAGCGGGAGACACCGGGGAGCTGTTTTTT. The chain is built from TRBV4-2 and TRBJ2-2; TRBD2 matches 12 bases. The CDR3 is 16 amino acids. Trimming cost V 1 base and J 3 bases; bases outside gene matches: 0. The germline gives CDR1 LGHNA, CDR2 YNFKEQ.

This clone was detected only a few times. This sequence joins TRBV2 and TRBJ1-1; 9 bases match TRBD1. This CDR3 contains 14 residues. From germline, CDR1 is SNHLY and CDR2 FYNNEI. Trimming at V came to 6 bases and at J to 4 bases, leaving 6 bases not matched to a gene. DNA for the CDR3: TGTGCCAGCAGCCCGGACAGGGGACCCACTGAAGCTTTCTTT. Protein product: CASSPDRGPTEAFF.

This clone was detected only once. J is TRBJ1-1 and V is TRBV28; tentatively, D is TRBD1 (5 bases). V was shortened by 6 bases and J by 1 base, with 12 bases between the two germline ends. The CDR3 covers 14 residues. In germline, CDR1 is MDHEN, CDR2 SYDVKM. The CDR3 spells CASSSITGNTEAFF. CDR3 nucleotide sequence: TGTGCCAGCAGCAGCATAACAGGGAACACTGAAGCTTTCTTT.

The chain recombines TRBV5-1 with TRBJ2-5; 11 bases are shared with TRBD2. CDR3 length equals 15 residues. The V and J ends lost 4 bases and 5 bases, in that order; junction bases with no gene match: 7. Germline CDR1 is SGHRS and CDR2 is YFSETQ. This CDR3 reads CASSPRLAGSETQYF. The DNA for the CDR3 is TGCGCCAGCAGCCCGAGACTAGCGGGATCTGAGACCCAGTACTTC.

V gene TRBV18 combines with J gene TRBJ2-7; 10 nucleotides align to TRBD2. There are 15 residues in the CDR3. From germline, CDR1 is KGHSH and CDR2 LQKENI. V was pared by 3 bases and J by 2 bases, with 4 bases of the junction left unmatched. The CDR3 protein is CASSPLAGEAYEQYF. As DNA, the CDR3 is TGTGCCAGCTCACCTCTAGCGGGAGAGGCCTACGAGCAGTACTTC.

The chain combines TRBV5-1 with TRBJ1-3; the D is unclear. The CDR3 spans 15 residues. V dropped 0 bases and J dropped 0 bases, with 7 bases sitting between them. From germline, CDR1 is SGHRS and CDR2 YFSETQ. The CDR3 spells CASSLDSPSGNTIYF. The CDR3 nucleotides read TGCGCCAGCAGCTTGGACAGCCCCTCTGGAAACACCATATATTTT.

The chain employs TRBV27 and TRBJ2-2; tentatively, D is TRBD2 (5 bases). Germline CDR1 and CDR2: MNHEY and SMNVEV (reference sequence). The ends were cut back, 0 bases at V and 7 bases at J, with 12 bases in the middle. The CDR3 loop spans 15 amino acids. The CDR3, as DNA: TGTGCCAGCAGTTTATCGACGGGATTCAGCGGGGAGCTGTTTTTT. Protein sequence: CASSLSTGFSGELFF.

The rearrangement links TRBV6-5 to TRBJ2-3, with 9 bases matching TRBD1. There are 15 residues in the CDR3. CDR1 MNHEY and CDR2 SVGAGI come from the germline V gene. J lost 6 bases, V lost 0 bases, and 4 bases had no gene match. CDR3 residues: CASSYSGTGSDTQYF. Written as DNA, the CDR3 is TGTGCCAGCAGTTACTCCGGGACAGGGAGTGATACGCAGTATTTT.

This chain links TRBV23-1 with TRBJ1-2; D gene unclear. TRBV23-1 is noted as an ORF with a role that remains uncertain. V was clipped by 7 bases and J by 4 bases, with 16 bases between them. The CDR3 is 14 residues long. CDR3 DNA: TGCGCCAGCATTTCAACCGTGAGAACCTATGGCTACACCTTC. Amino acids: CASISTVRTYGYTF.

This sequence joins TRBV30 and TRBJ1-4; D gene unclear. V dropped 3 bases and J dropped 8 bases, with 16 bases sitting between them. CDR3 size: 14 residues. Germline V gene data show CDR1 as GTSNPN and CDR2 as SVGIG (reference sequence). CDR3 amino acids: CAWSLLGGQEKLFF. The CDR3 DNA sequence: TGTGCCTGGAGCTTATTGGGCGGGCAGGAAAAACTGTTTTTT.

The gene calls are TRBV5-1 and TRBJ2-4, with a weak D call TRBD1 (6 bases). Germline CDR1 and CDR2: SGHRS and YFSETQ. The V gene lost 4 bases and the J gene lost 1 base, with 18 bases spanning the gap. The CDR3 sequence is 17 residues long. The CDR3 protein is CASSVEAIQGAKNIQYF. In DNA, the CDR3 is TGCGCCAGCAGCGTGGAGGCTATCCAGGGGGCCAAAAACATTCAGTACTTC.

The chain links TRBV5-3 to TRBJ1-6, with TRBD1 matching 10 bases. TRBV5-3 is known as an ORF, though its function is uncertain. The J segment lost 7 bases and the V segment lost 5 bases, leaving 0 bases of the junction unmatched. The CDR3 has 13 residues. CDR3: CARRGQGNSPLHF. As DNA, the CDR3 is TGTGCCAGAAGGGGACAGGGGAATTCACCCCTCCACTTT.

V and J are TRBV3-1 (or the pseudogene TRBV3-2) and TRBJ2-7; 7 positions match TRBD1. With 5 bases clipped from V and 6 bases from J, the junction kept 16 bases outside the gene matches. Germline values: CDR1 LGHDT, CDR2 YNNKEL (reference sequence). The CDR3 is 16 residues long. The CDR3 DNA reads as TGTGCCAGCAGCTCTTCACAGGGGCTCCGGGGTGGCGAGCAGTACTTC. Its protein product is CASSSSQGLRGGEQYF.

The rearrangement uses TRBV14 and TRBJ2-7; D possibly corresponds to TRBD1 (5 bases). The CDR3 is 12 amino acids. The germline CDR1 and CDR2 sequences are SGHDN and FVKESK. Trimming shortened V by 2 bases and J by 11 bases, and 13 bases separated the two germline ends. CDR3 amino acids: CASSQIQGIEYF. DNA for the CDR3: TGTGCCAGCAGCCAAATCCAGGGCATCGAGTACTTC.

CDR3 coding DNA: TGCAGCGTTGAAAGGGGGGGCAAAACTGAAGCTTTCTTT. The encoded protein is CSVERGGKTEAFF. The gene calls are TRBV29-1 and TRBJ1-1; weak D call: TRBD1 (6 bases). The CDR3 is 13 amino acids. Germline lookup yields CDR1 SQVTM and CDR2 ANQGSEA. V was shortened by 2 bases and J by 5 bases, with 12 bases between the two germline ends.

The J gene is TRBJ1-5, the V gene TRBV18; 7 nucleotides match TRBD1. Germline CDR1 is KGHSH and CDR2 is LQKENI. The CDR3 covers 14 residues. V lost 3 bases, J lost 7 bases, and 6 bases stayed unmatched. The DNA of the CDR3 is TGTGCCAGCTCACCGACAGGGTCCCGACAGCCCCAGCATTTT. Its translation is CASSPTGSRQPQHF.

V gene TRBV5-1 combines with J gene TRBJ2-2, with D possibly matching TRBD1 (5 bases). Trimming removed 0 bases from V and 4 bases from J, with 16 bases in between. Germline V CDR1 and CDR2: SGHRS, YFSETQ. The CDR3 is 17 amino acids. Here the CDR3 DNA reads TGCGCCAGCAGCTTGGCACCCCAGGGTCGGAGCACCGGGGAGCTGTTTTTT. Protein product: CASSLAPQGRSTGELFF.

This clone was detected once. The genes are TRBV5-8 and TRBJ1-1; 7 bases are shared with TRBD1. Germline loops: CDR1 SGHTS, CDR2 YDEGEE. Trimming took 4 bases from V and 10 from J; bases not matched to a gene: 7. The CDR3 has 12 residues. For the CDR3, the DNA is TGTGCCAGCAGCCCCTGGACAGGAGCAGCTTTCTTT. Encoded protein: CASSPWTGAAFF.

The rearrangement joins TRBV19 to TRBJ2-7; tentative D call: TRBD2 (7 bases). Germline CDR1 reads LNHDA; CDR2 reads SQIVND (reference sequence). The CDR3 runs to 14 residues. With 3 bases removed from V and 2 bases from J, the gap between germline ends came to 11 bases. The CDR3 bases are TGTGCCAGTAGTATGGGGGGGCTTACCTACGAGCAGTACTTC. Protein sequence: CASSMGGLTYEQYF.

Here the CDR3 reads CSVEENRGSGDTQYF. As DNA, the CDR3 is TGCAGCGTTGAAGAGAACAGGGGAAGTGGAGATACGCAGTATTTT. The J gene is TRBJ2-3, the V gene TRBV29-1; 7 nucleotides match TRBD1. This CDR3 contains 15 residues. J was trimmed by 5 bases and V by 0 bases; bases with no gene match: 8. Germline lookup yields CDR1 SQVTM and CDR2 ANQGSEA.

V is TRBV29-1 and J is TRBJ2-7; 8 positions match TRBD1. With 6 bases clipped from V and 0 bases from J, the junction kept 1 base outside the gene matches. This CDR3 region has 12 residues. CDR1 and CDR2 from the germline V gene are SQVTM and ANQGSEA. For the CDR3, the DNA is TGCAGCGTCGGACAGGGCTCCTACGAGCAGTACTTC. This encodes CSVGQGSYEQYF.

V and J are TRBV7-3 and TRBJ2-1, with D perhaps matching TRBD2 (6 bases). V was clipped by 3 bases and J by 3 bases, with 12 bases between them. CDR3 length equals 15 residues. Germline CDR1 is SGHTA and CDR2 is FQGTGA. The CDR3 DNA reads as TGTGCCAGCAGCTTGATCTTCGGGGGCTACAATGAGCAGTTCTTC. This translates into CASSLIFGGYNEQFF.

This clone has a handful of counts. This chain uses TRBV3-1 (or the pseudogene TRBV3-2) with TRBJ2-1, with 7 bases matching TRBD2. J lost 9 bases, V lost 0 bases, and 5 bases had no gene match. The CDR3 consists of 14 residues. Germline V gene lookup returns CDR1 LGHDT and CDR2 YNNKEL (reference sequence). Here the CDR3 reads CASSQDSGGIEQFF. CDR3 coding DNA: TGTGCCAGCAGCCAAGATTCGGGGGGTATTGAGCAGTTCTTC.